Given below is one T cell receptor beta chain in context. The data are from a study of blood T cell repertoires in COVID-19. TCRdb's table, derived via immunoSEQ multiplex PCR, lists solely in-frame clones and lacks some. The data hold approximately 210,000 clones, with 90% to 95% observed a single time. The sequenced sample consisted of peripheral blood. The sequence came from a man under 40 with acute or convalescent COVID-19.

The CDR3 DNA reads as TGTGCCAGCAGTGAAAGGTCTGGCGGGGGGGTCCAAGAGACCCAGTACTTC. Translated: CASSERSGGGVQETQYF. The chain is built from TRBV6-1 and TRBJ2-5; 9 bases agree with TRBD2. The CDR3 length is 17 residues. Germline V CDR1 and CDR2: MNHNS, SASEGT. Unmatched junction bases numbered 8, after V lost 2 bases and J lost 1 base.